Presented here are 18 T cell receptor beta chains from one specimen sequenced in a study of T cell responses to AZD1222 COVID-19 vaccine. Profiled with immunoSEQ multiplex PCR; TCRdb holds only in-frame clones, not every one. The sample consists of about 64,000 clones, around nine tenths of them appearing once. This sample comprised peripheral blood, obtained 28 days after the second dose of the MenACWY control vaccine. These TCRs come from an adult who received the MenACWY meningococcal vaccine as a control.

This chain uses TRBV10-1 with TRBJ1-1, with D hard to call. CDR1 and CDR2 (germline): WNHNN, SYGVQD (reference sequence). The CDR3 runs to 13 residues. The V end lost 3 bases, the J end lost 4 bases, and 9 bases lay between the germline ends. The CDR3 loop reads CASSESATTEAFF. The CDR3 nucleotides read TGCGCCAGCAGTGAATCGGCAACCACTGAAGCTTTCTTT.

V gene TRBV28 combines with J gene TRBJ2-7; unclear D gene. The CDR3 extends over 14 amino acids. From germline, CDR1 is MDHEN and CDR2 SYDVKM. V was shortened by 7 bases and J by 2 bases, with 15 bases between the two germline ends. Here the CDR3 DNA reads TGTGCCAGCACCCCTAGATTGCTAGCCTACGAGCAGTACTTC. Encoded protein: CASTPRLLAYEQYF. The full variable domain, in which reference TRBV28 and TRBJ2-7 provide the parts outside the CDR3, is DVKVTQSSRYLVKRTGEKVFLECVQDMDHENMFWYRQDPGLGLRLIYFSYDVKMKEKGDIPEGYSVSREKKERFSLILESASTNQTSMYLCASTPRLLAYEQYFGPGTRLTVT.

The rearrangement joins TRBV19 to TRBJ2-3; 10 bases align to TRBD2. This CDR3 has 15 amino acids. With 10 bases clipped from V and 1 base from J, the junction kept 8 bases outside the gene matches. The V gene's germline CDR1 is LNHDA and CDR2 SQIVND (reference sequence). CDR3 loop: CATGTGLAGTDTQYF. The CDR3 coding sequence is TGTGCCACCGGGACAGGACTAGCGGGCACAGATACGCAGTATTTT. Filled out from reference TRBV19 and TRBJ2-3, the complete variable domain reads DGGITQSPKYLFRKEGQNVTLSCEQNLNHDAMYWYRQDPGQGLRLIYYSQIVNDFQKGDIAEGYSVSREKKESFPLTVTSAQKNPTAFYLCATGTGLAGTDTQYFGPGTRLTVL.

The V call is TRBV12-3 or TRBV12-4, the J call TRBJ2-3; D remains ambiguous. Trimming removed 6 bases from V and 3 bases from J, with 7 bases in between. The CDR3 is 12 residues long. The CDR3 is CASRDATDTQYF. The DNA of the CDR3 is TGTGCCAGCAGGGACGCAACAGATACGCAGTATTTT.

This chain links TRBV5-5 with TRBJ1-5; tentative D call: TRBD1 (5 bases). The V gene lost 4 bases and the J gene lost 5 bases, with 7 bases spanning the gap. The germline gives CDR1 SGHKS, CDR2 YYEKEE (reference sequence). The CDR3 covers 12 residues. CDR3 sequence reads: CASSPGDQPQHF. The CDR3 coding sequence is TGTGCCAGCAGCCCGGGGGATCAGCCCCAGCATTTT.

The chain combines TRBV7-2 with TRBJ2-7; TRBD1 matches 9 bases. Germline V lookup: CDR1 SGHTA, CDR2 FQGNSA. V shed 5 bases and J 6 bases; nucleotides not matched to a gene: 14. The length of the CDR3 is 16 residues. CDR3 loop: CASSPTGAGTGSEQYF. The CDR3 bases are TGTGCCAGCAGCCCTACGGGGGCCGGGACAGGGAGCGAGCAGTACTTC.

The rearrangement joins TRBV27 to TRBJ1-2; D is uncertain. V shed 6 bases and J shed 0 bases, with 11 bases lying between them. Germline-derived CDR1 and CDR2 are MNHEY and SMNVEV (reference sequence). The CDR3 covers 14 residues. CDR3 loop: CASRRGGANYGYTF. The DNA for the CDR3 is TGTGCCAGCAGGCGGGGTGGGGCTAACTATGGCTACACCTTC.

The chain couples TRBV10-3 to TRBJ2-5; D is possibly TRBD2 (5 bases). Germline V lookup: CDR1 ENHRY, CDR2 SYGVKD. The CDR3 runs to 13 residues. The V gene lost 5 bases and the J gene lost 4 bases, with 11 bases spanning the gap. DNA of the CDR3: TGTGCCATCAGTAAGGACTCTATAGAGACCCAGTACTTC. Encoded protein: CAISKDSIETQYF.

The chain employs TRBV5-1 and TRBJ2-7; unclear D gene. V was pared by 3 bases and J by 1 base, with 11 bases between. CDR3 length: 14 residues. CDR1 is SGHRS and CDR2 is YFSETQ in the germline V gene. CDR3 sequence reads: CASSSERASYEQYF. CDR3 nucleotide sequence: TGCGCCAGCAGCTCGGAAAGGGCGTCCTACGAGCAGTACTTC.

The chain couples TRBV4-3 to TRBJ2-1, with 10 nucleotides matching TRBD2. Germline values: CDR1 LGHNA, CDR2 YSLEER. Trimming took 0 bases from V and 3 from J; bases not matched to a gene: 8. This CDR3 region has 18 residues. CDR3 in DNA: TGCGCCAGCAGCCAAGAGTTTACTGGACTAGCGGACTACAATGAGCAGTTCTTC. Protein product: CASSQEFTGLADYNEQFF.

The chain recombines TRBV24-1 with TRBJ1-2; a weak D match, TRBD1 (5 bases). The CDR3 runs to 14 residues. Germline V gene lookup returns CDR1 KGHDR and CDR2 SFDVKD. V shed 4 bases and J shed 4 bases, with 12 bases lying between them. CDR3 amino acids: CATSDPGTAYGYTF. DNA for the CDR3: TGTGCCACCAGTGACCCCGGGACGGCCTATGGCTACACCTTC.

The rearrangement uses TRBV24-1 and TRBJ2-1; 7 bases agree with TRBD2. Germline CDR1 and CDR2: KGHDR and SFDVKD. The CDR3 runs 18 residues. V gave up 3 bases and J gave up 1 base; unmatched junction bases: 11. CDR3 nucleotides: TGTGCCACCAGTGATCTCGATCCTCTAGCGGCTTCCTACAATGAGCAGTTCTTC. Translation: CATSDLDPLAASYNEQFF.

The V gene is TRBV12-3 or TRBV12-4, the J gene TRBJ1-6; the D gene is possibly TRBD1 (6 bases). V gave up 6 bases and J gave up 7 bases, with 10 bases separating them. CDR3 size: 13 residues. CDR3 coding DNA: TGTGCCAGCAGCCGGACAGAGAATTCACCCCTCCACTTT. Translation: CASSRTENSPLHF.

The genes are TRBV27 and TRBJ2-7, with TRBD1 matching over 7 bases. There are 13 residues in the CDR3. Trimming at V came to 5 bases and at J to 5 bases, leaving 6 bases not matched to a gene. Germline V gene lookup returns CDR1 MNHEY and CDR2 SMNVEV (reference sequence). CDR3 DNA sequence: TGTGCCAGCAGTCGTGGACAGGCGAACGAGCAGTACTTC. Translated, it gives CASSRGQANEQYF.

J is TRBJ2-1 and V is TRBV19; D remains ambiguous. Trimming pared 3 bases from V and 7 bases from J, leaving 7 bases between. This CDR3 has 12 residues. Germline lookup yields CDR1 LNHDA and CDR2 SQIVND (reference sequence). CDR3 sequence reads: CASSMMGNEQFF. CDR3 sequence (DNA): TGTGCCAGTAGTATGATGGGGAATGAGCAGTTCTTC.

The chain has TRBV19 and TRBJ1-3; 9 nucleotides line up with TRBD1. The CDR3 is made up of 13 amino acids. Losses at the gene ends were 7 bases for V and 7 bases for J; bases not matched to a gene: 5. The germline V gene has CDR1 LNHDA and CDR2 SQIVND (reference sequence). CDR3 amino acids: CASTGTGRNTIYF. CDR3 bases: TGTGCCAGTACCGGGACAGGGCGCAACACCATATATTTT.

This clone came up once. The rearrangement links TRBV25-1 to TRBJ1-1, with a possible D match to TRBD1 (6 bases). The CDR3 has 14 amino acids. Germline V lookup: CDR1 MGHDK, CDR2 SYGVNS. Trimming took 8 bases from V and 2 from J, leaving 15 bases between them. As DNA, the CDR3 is TGTGCCAGCGTAGGACAGACTCTCAACACTGAAGCTTTCTTT. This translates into CASVGQTLNTEAFF.

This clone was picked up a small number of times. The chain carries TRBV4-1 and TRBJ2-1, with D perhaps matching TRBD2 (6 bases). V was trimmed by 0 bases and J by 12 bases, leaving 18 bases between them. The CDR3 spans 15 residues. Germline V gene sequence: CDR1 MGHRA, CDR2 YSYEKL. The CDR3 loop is CASSQDRGGPTGQFF. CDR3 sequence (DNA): TGCGCCAGCAGCCAAGATCGCGGAGGGCCCACCGGGCAGTTCTTC.